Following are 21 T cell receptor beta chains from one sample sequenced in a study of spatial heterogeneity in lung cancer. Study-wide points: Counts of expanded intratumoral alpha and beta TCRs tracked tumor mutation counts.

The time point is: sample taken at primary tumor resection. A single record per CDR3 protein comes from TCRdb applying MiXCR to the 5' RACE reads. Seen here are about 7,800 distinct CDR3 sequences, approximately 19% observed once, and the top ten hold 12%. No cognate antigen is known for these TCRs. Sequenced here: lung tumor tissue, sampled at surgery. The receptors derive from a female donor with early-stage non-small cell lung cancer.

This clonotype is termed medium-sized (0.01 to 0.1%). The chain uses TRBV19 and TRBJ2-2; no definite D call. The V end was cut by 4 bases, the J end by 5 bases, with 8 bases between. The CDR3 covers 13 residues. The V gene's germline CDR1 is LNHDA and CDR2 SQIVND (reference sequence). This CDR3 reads CASSTTKTGELFF. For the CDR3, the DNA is TGTGCCAGTAGTACCACAAAAACCGGGGAGCTGTTTTTT.

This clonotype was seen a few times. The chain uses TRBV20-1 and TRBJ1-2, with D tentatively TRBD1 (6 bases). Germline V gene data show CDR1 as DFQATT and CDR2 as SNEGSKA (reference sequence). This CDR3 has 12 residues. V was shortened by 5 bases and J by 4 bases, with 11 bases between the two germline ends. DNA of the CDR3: TGCAGTGCTCCAACAGGGAGCTATGGCTACACCTTC. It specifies CSAPTGSYGYTF.

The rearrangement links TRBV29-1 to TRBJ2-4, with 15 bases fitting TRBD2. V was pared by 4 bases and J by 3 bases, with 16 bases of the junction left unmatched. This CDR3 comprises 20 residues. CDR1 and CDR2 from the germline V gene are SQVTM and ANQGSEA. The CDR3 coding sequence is TGCAGCGTTGGACAGGGCCGAGGACTAGCGGGGGGGCCGGTCAAAAACATTCAGTACTTC. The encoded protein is CSVGQGRGLAGGPVKNIQYF.

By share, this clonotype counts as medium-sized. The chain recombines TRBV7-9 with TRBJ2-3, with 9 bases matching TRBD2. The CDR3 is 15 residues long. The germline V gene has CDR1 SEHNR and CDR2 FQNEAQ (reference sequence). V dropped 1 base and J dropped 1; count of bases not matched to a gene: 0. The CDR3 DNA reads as TGTGCCAGCAGCTTAGGACTAGCGGGCACAGATACGCAGTATTTT. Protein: CASSLGLAGTDTQYF.

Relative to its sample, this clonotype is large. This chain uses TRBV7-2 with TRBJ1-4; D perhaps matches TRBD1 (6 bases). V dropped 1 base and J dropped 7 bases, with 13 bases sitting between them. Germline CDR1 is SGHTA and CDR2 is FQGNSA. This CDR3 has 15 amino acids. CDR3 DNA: TGTGCCAGCAGCTTAGAAGGGGGGATCGGTGAAAAACTGTTTTTT. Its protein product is CASSLEGGIGEKLFF.

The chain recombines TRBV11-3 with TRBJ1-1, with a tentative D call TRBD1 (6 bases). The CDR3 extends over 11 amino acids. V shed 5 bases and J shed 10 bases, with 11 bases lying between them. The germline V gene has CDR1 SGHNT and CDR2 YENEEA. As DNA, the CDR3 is TGTGCCAGCAGCCCAGGGGCTCGAGCTTTCTTT. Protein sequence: CASSPGARAFF.

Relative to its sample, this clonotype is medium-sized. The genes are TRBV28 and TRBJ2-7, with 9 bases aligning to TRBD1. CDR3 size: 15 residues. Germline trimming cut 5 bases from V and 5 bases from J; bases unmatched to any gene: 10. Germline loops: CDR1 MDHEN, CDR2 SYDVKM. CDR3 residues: CASSRVPGQGNEQYF. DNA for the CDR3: TGTGCCAGCAGTCGGGTACCGGGACAGGGTAACGAGCAGTACTTC.

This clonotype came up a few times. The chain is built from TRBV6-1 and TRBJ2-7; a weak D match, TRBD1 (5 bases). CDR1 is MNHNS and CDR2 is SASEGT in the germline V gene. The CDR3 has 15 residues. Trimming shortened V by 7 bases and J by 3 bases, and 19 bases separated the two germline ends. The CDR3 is CASIRGVDSFYEQYF. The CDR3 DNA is TGTGCCAGCATTCGTGGCGTTGACAGTTTCTACGAGCAGTACTTC.

The CDR3 sequence: CASSSGQRRNADTQYF. CDR3 nucleotide sequence: TGTGCCAGCAGCTCGGGACAGAGGAGGAACGCAGATACGCAGTATTTT. This chain links TRBV7-2 with TRBJ2-3, with 7 nucleotides matching TRBD1. Losses at the gene ends were 4 bases for V and 4 bases for J; bases not matched to a gene: 11. CDR1 and CDR2 from the germline V gene are SGHTA and FQGNSA. The CDR3 sequence is 16 residues long.

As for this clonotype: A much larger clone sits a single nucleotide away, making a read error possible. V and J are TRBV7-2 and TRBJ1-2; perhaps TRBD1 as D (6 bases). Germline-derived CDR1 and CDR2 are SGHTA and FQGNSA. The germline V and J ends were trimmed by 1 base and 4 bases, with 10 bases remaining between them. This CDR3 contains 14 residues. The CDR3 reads CASSLERTVYGYTF. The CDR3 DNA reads TGTGCCAGCAGCTTAGAACGGACAGTCTATGGCTACACCTTC.

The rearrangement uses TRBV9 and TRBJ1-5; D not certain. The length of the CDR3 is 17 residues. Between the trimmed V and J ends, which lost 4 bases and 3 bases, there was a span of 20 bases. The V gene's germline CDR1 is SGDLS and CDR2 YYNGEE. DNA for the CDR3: TGTGCCAGCAGCTCGAGCCCCTCCATGGATGACAATCAGCCCCAGCATTTT. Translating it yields CASSSSPSMDDNQPQHF.

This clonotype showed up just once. This CDR3 is CASSLLEQDYEQYF. In DNA, the CDR3 is TGTGCCAGCAGTTTATTAGAACAGGACTACGAGCAGTACTTC. The chain is built from TRBV28 and TRBJ2-7, with D possibly matching TRBD1 (5 bases). Germline CDR1 MDHEN, CDR2 SYDVKM. Trimming removed 1 base from V and 3 bases from J, with 10 bases in between. CDR3 length: 14 residues.

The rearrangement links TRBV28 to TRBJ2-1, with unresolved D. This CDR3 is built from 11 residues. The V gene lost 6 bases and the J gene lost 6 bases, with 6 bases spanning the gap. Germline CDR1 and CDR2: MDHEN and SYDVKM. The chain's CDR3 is CASRSLNEQFF. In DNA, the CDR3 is TGTGCCAGCAGAAGTCTCAATGAGCAGTTCTTC.

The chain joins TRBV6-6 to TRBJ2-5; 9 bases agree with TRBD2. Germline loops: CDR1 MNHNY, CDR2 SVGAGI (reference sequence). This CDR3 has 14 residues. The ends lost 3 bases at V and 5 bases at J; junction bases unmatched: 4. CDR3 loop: CASSYSGGGETQYF. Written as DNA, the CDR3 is TGTGCCAGCAGTTATAGCGGGGGTGGGGAGACCCAGTACTTC.

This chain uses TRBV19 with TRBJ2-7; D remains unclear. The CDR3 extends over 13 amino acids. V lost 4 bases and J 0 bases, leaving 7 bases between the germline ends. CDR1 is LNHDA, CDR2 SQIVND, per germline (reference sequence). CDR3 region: CASSRESSYEQYF. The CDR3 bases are TGTGCCAGTAGTAGGGAAAGCTCCTACGAGCAGTACTTC.

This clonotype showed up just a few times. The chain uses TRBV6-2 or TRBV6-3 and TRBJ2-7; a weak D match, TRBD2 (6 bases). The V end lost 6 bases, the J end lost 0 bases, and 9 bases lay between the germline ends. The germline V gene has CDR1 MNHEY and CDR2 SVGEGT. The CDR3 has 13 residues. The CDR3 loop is CASRRDFSYEQYF. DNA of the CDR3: TGTGCCAGCAGGCGGGACTTCTCCTACGAGCAGTACTTC.

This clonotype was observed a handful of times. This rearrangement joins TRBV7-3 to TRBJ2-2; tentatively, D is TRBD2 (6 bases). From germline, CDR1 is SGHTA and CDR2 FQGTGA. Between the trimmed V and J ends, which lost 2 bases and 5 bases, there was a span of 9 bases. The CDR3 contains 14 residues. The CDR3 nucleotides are TGTGCCAGCAGCTTATTTAGCGGAACCGGGGAGCTGTTTTTT. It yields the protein CASSLFSGTGELFF.

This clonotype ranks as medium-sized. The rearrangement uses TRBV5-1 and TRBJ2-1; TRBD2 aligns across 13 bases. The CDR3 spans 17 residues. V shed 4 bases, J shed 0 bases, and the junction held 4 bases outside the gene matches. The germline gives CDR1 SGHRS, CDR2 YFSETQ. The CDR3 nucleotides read TGCGCCAGCAGCACCGGACTAGCGGGGGCCTCCTACAATGAGCAGTTCTTC. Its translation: CASSTGLAGASYNEQFF.

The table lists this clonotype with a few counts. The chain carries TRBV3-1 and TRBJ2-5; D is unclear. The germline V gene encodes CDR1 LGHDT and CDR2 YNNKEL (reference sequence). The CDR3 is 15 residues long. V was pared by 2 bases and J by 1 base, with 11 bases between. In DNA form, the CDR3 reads TGTGCCAGCAGCCAAATGAGGCGGACCCAAGAGACCCAGTACTTC. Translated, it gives CASSQMRRTQETQYF.

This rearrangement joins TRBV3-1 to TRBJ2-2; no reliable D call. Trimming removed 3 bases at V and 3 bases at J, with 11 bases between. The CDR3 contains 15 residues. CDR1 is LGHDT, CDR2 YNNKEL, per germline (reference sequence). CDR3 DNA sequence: TGTGCCAGCAGCCAGCCGCAGGCGTACACCGGGGAGCTGTTTTTT. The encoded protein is CASSQPQAYTGELFF. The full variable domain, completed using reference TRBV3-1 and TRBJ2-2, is DTAVSQTPKYLVTQMGNDKSIKCEQNLGHDTMYWYKQDSKKFLKIMFSYNNKELIINETVPNRFSPKSPDKAHLNLHINSLELGDSAVYFCASSQPQAYTGELFFGEGSRLTVL.

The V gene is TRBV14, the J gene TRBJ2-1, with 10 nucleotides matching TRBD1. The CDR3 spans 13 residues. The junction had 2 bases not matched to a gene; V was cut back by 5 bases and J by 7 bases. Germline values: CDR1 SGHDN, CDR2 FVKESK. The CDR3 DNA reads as TGTGCCAGCAGCGGGGACAGGGGAAATGAGCAGTTCTTC. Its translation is CASSGDRGNEQFF.